One sample yielded the 20 T cell receptor beta chains listed below, sequenced in a study of control samples from healthy donors and cancer patients (dated by TCRdb to 2020 to 2022). Library creation used the immunoSEQ multiplex PCR assay. Drawn from immuneACCESS, this table holds only the in-frame rearrangements with V and J called that TCRdb kept. Clones are partly lost; checked studies trace under half to an unresolved V gene and leave the rest unexplained. For this sample there are 150,000 or so clones; 92% appear just once. The ten top clones hold 2.1% of the sample. The sequencing input was blood. The source is a woman in her forties or fifties in good health.

The chain carries TRBV9 and TRBJ2-2, with 13 bases aligning to TRBD2. The V and J ends lost 3 bases and 4 bases, in that order; junction bases with no gene match: 12. This CDR3 is 19 amino acids long. Germline V lookup: CDR1 SGDLS, CDR2 YYNGEE. The CDR3 sequence is CASSGQLAGGPFGTGELFF. The CDR3 region has the DNA TGTGCCAGCAGCGGCCAACTAGCGGGGGGGCCTTTCGGCACCGGGGAGCTGTTTTTT.

This rearrangement joins TRBV2 to TRBJ1-1, with D uncertain. The CDR3 is 14 amino acids. The V gene's germline CDR1 is SNHLY and CDR2 FYNNEI. V gave up 5 bases and J gave up 2 bases, with 12 bases separating them. CDR3 region: CASSLGRRNTEAFF. CDR3 in DNA: TGTGCCAGCAGTTTAGGACGGCGAAACACTGAAGCTTTCTTT. Complete variable domain (other parts from reference TRBV2 and TRBJ1-1): EPEVTQTPSHQVTQMGQEVILRCVPISNHLYFYWYRQILGQKVEFLVSFYNNEISEKSEIFDDQFSVERPDGSNFTLKIRSTKLEDSAMYFCASSLGRRNTEAFFGQGTRLTVV.

The chain uses TRBV3-1 (or the pseudogene TRBV3-2) and TRBJ1-1; no clear D. Trimming shortened V by 0 bases and J by 4 bases, and 9 bases separated the two germline ends. The CDR3 runs 14 residues. CDR1 is LGHDT and CDR2 is YNNKEL in the germline V gene (reference sequence). CDR3 residues: CASSQDLPATEAFF. CDR3 nucleotides: TGTGCCAGCAGCCAAGATTTGCCAGCCACTGAAGCTTTCTTT.

The chain recombines TRBV6-6 with TRBJ2-7; D call uncertain. Per germline, CDR1 MNHNY and CDR2 SVGAGI (reference sequence). Trimming shortened V by 5 bases and J by 6 bases, and 11 bases separated the two germline ends. This CDR3 has 12 residues. The CDR3: CASSPMGFEQYF. CDR3 in DNA: TGTGCCAGCAGTCCGATGGGGTTCGAGCAGTACTTC.

This clone was seen once. The genes are TRBV19 and TRBJ1-1; D gene uncertain. The CDR3 loop spans 14 amino acids. In germline, CDR1 is LNHDA, CDR2 SQIVND (reference sequence). V gave up 6 bases and J gave up 7 bases, with 18 bases separating them. This CDR3 is CASRPIAQFGEAFF. In nucleotides, the CDR3 is TGTGCCAGTAGGCCCATCGCCCAATTTGGTGAAGCTTTCTTT.

The DNA of the CDR3 is TGTGCCAGCAGTCCCGGAGGTGGTAGCAATCAGCCCCAGCATTTT. It specifies CASSPGGGSNQPQHF. This chain connects TRBV27 to TRBJ1-5; D gene ambiguous. Trimming left V 5 bases short and J 0 bases short, with 11 bases between. The CDR3 runs 15 residues. Germline CDR1 and CDR2: MNHEY and SMNVEV (reference sequence).

The genes are TRBV2 and TRBJ1-2; the D is unclear. Germline V CDR1 and CDR2: SNHLY, FYNNEI. The V end was cut by 1 base, the J end by 7 bases, with 13 bases between. The CDR3 loop spans 14 amino acids. CDR3 sequence: CASSEVSARSGYTF. In DNA, the CDR3 is TGTGCCAGCAGTGAAGTTTCGGCGCGGAGTGGCTACACCTTC.

The chain joins TRBV5-1 to TRBJ2-3; D uncertain. This CDR3 is built from 14 residues. CDR1 and CDR2 from the germline V gene are SGHRS and YFSETQ. Between the trimmed V and J ends, which lost 1 base and 0 bases, there was a span of 6 bases. CDR3 sequence reads: CASSLSDSTDTQYF. The CDR3 coding sequence is TGCGCCAGCAGCTTGTCTGATAGCACAGATACGCAGTATTTT.

This sequence joins TRBV18 and TRBJ1-4; D is undetermined. The CDR3 is 16 amino acids. Germline lookup yields CDR1 KGHSH and CDR2 LQKENI. V lost 2 bases and J lost 0, with 10 bases in between. DNA for the CDR3: TGTGCCAGCTCACCAGCCAATTCTGCAACTAATGAAAAACTGTTTTTT. It yields the protein CASSPANSATNEKLFF.

The V and J genes are TRBV15 and TRBJ1-1, with D unclear. The V gene's germline CDR1 is LNHNV and CDR2 YYDKDF (reference sequence). V lost 6 bases and J lost 4, with 12 bases in between. The CDR3 is made up of 13 amino acids. DNA of the CDR3: TGTGCCACCAGTCCGGGGATGATCACTGAAGCTTTCTTT. This gives the protein CATSPGMITEAFF. The full variable domain, completed using reference TRBV15 and TRBJ1-1, is DAMVIQNPRYQVTQFGKPVTLSCSQTLNHNVMYWYQQKSSQAPKLLFHYYDKDFNNEADTPDNFQSRRPNTSFCFLDIRSPGLGDTAMYLCATSPGMITEAFFGQGTRLTVV.

This chain uses TRBV7-9 with TRBJ1-4; TRBD1 aligns across 9 bases. Germline CDR1 SEHNR, CDR2 FQNEAQ (reference sequence). Trimming cost V 3 bases and J 6 bases; bases outside gene matches: 2. CDR3 length: 14 amino acids. CDR3: CASSLGQGDEKLFF. Here the CDR3 DNA reads TGTGCCAGCAGCTTGGGACAGGGAGATGAAAAACTGTTTTTT.

The gene calls are TRBV6-6 and TRBJ1-5, with D tentatively TRBD1 (5 bases). Germline CDR1 MNHNY, CDR2 SVGAGI (reference sequence). The CDR3 runs to 16 residues. The germline V and J ends were trimmed by 6 bases and 3 bases, with 18 bases remaining between them. For the CDR3, the DNA is TGTGCCAGCAGGCCCCCTTCCGACAGTCCCAATCAGCCCCAGCATTTT. Translated, it gives CASRPPSDSPNQPQHF.

Remarks on this clone: A junction boundary mismatches the germline segment, possibly from a read error. This sequence joins TRBV12-3 or TRBV12-4 and TRBJ1-2, with a tentative D call TRBD1 (6 bases). CDR3 length: 13 amino acids. Here the CDR3 reads CASRLGQNYGYTF. CDR3 bases: TGTGCCAGCAGATTAGGACAGAACTATGGCTACACCTTC.

The V and J genes are TRBV4-2 and TRBJ2-5; D not certain. The CDR3 is 15 amino acids. The germline V gene encodes CDR1 LGHNA and CDR2 YNFKEQ. Trimming shortened V by 3 bases and J by 2 bases, and 13 bases separated the two germline ends. The CDR3 DNA follows: TGTGCCAGCAGCCAGGGTGTGCCCGGGCAAGAGACCCAGTACTTC. Amino acids: CASSQGVPGQETQYF.

The count of this clone is one. This chain joins TRBV5-1 and TRBJ1-5; D is perhaps TRBD1 (5 bases). V was clipped by 10 bases and J by 0 bases, with 17 bases between them. CDR1 SGHRS and CDR2 YFSETQ come from the germline V gene. This CDR3 is built from 15 residues. The DNA for the CDR3 is TGCGCCCGTCGGGAGGGGCGTAATAGCAATCAGCCCCAGCATTTT. It yields the protein CARREGRNSNQPQHF.

The chain combines TRBV27 with TRBJ1-2, with TRBD1 matching 9 bases. The V and J ends lost 5 bases and 3 bases, in that order; junction bases with no gene match: 7. The CDR3 totals 15 residues. Germline CDR1 is MNHEY and CDR2 is SMNVEV (reference sequence). The CDR3 protein is CASSPGQGPYYGYTF. The DNA of the CDR3 is TGTGCCAGCAGTCCGGGACAGGGACCCTACTATGGCTACACCTTC.

The rearrangement uses TRBV19 and TRBJ2-5; either TRBD1 or TRBD2 may fit D (5 bases each). Germline V gene data show CDR1 as LNHDA and CDR2 as SQIVND (reference sequence). The CDR3 covers 13 residues. Trimming left V 3 bases short and J 1 base short, with 6 bases between. CDR3 coding DNA: TGTGCCAGTAGTATTGGGGGCCAAGAGACCCAGTACTTC. This translates into CASSIGGQETQYF.

This chain connects TRBV5-4 to TRBJ1-1; D call uncertain. Germline CDR1 SGHNT, CDR2 YYREEE (reference sequence). The V end lost 0 bases, the J end lost 2 bases, and 11 bases lay between the germline ends. The CDR3 spans 15 residues. CDR3: CASSLGGNFNTEAFF. CDR3 bases: TGTGCCAGCAGCTTGGGTGGCAACTTTAACACTGAAGCTTTCTTT.

J is TRBJ1-5 and V is TRBV19; D might be TRBD1 (5 bases). The CDR3 is 16 residues long. Germline values: CDR1 LNHDA, CDR2 SQIVND (reference sequence). The V end was cut by 2 bases, the J end by 4 bases, with 15 bases between. The CDR3 here is CASSISSGAGNQPQHF. The CDR3 DNA sequence: TGTGCCAGTAGTATATCGTCCGGGGCGGGAAATCAGCCCCAGCATTTT.

V usage is TRBV3-1 (or the pseudogene TRBV3-2) and J usage is TRBJ1-6; maybe TRBD1 (5 bases). Trimming pared 3 bases from V and 2 bases from J, leaving 8 bases between. The CDR3 is made up of 15 amino acids. The germline V gene encodes CDR1 LGHDT and CDR2 YNNKEL (reference sequence). CDR3 protein: CASSHEGPYNSPLHF. The CDR3 DNA follows: TGTGCCAGCAGCCATGAGGGACCCTATAATTCACCCCTCCACTTT.